Following are 27 T cell receptor beta chains from one sample sequenced in a study of cytomegalovirus exposure and HLA in healthy donors. The protocol was immunoSEQ multiplex PCR, while the TCRdb copy is restricted to in-frame clones and leaves out a portion. The sample includes roughly 100,000 clones, around 86% of them seen just once. The sequenced material came from PBMCs. These receptors came from a woman between 18 and 30 years old in good health and CMV-seropositive.

This chain connects TRBV29-1 to TRBJ2-7; D is ambiguous. CDR1 SQVTM and CDR2 ANQGSEA come from the germline V gene. With 3 bases removed from V and 2 bases from J, the gap between germline ends came to 11 bases. The CDR3 spans 13 residues. The CDR3 sequence is CSVDGGPAYEQYF. CDR3 nucleotides: TGCAGCGTTGATGGTGGGCCTGCCTACGAGCAGTACTTC.

Of note for this clone: Other DNA sequences in this sample translate to the same CDR3. The rearrangement joins TRBV2 to TRBJ1-6; 7 positions match TRBD1. V shed 4 bases and J 6 bases; nucleotides not matched to a gene: 0. Germline V gene sequence: CDR1 SNHLY, CDR2 FYNNEI. The CDR3 spans 13 residues. The CDR3 loop reads CASSGQGNSPLHF. The CDR3, as DNA: TGTGCCAGCAGTGGACAGGGTAATTCACCCCTCCACTTT.

This sequence joins TRBV4-2 and TRBJ1-1; D is perhaps TRBD1 (6 bases). CDR3 length: 15 amino acids. Trimming stripped 0 bases from V and 11 bases from J, with 19 bases between. Germline lookup yields CDR1 LGHNA and CDR2 YNFKEQ. CDR3 bases: TGTGCCAGCAGCCAAGAAAATTCACAGGGAAGGGCCGCTTTCTTT. Translating gives CASSQENSQGRAAFF.

This chain connects TRBV9 to TRBJ1-4; D remains unclear. V shed 5 bases and J shed 10 bases, with 15 bases lying between them. Germline values: CDR1 SGDLS, CDR2 YYNGEE. The CDR3 covers 13 residues. The CDR3 DNA sequence: TGTGCCAGCAGGGAAAGAGAGGCGGGAAAACTGTTTTTT. Its translation: CASREREAGKLFF.

The chain couples TRBV19 to TRBJ1-1, with D maybe TRBD1 (6 bases). This CDR3 is 12 amino acids long. Trimming pared 4 bases from V and 7 bases from J, leaving 10 bases between. Germline V gene lookup returns CDR1 LNHDA and CDR2 SQIVND (reference sequence). This CDR3 reads CASSRRTDEAFF. CDR3 bases: TGTGCCAGTAGTAGGCGGACAGATGAAGCTTTCTTT.

This sequence joins TRBV6-1 and TRBJ2-7, with 8 positions matching TRBD2. V lost 7 bases, J lost 2 bases, and 7 bases stayed unmatched. The CDR3 is 14 residues long. Germline-derived CDR1 and CDR2 are MNHNS and SASEGT. The CDR3 reads CASIHSGATYEQYF. Written as DNA, the CDR3 is TGTGCCAGCATTCATAGCGGGGCAACCTACGAGCAGTACTTC.

The J gene is TRBJ2-2, the V gene TRBV6-6; 8 nucleotides match TRBD1. Unmatched junction bases numbered 2, after V lost 2 bases and J lost 6 bases. The CDR3 sequence is 14 residues long. The germline gives CDR1 MNHNY, CDR2 SVGAGI (reference sequence). CDR3 in DNA: TGTGCCAGCAGTTACACACAGGGGGCCGGGGAGCTGTTTTTT. This codes for CASSYTQGAGELFF.

The chain carries TRBV7-3 and TRBJ2-5; no firm D call. Germline lookup yields CDR1 SGHTA and CDR2 FQGTGA. Trimming stripped 2 bases from V and 5 bases from J, with 9 bases between. The CDR3 runs to 13 residues. CDR3 in DNA: TGTGCCAGCAGCTTATACGCGAGGGAGACCCAGTACTTC. Translating it yields CASSLYARETQYF.

The J gene is TRBJ1-2, the V gene TRBV9, with D perhaps TRBD1 (6 bases). CDR1 and CDR2 (germline): SGDLS, YYNGEE. CDR3 length equals 16 residues. V was cut by 0 bases and J by 4 bases, with 16 bases left in between. In DNA form, the CDR3 reads TGTGCCAGCAGCGTAGCTGAGGTAGGGGGTGGCTATGGCTACACCTTC. It translates to CASSVAEVGGGYGYTF.

This rearrangement joins TRBV11-3 to TRBJ2-2; D call uncertain. Trimming took 5 bases from V and 5 from J, leaving 12 bases between them. The germline V gene has CDR1 SGHNT and CDR2 YENEEA. This CDR3 region has 14 residues. The CDR3 sequence is CASSLLGDTGELFF. The CDR3 DNA is TGTGCCAGCAGCCTCCTCGGAGATACCGGGGAGCTGTTTTTT.

This clone was seen at least ten times. This chain joins TRBV4-1 and TRBJ2-4; possibly TRBD2 for D (5 bases). The germline V gene encodes CDR1 MGHRA and CDR2 YSYEKL. V was trimmed by 3 bases and J by 7 bases, leaving 13 bases between them. The CDR3 contains 14 residues. The CDR3 DNA reads TGCGCCAGCAGCCACCGACTAATCGGGAACATTCAGTACTTC. It specifies CASSHRLIGNIQYF.

The chain's CDR3 is CASSRDRGRDGYTF. DNA for the CDR3: TGTGCCAGCAGCCGGGACAGGGGGCGGGATGGCTACACCTTC. The chain uses TRBV5-6 and TRBJ1-2; 12 bases align to TRBD1. Germline assignment: CDR1 SGHDT and CDR2 YYEEEE. The CDR3 extends over 14 amino acids. With V trimmed by 4 bases and J by 6 bases, 4 bases remained unmatched. The full variable domain, with the rest looked up from reference TRBV5-6 and TRBJ1-2, is DAGVTQSPTHLIKTRGQQVTLRCSPKSGHDTVSWYQQALGQGPQFIFQYYEEEERQRGNFPDRFSGHQFPNYSSELNVNALLLGDSALYLCASSRDRGRDGYTFGSGTRLTVV.

The chain is built from TRBV4-1 and TRBJ2-7; 8 bases agree with TRBD2. CDR3 length: 16 amino acids. Germline trimming cut 1 base from V and 0 bases from J; bases unmatched to any gene: 5. Germline values: CDR1 MGHRA, CDR2 YSYEKL. In nucleotides, the CDR3 is TGCGCCAGCAGCCAAGTGCTAGCGGGCCCCTCCTACGAGCAGTACTTC. This codes for CASSQVLAGPSYEQYF.

This sequence joins TRBV27 and TRBJ1-6; possibly TRBD1 for D (6 bases). CDR3 size: 16 residues. CDR1 is MNHEY, CDR2 SMNVEV, per germline (reference sequence). V lost 6 bases, J lost 0 bases, and 12 bases lay in between. The CDR3 DNA sequence: TGTGCCAGCAGCAACAGGGTTAGCTCCTATAATTCACCCCTCCACTTT. It yields the protein CASSNRVSSYNSPLHF.

V gene TRBV5-1 combines with J gene TRBJ2-1; D unclear. The V gene lost 4 bases and the J gene lost 0 bases, with 14 bases spanning the gap. Per the germline V gene, CDR1 is SGHRS and CDR2 is YFSETQ. CDR3 size: 16 residues. CDR3 sequence: CASSPETRSSYNEQFF. CDR3 in DNA: TGCGCCAGCAGCCCCGAAACTCGGAGCTCCTACAATGAGCAGTTCTTC.

J is TRBJ1-3 and V is TRBV6-5, with D tentatively TRBD1 (6 bases). CDR3 length: 14 residues. Per the germline V gene, CDR1 is MNHEY and CDR2 is SVGAGI. The V and J ends lost 2 bases and 7 bases respectively, with 12 bases between them. In nucleotides, the CDR3 is TGTGCCAGCAGTTACGGCGGGGGCGGTAACACCATATATTTT. Its protein is CASSYGGGGNTIYF.

J is TRBJ2-1 and V is TRBV19, with 7 bases that match TRBD1. Germline-derived CDR1 and CDR2 are LNHDA and SQIVND (reference sequence). This CDR3 contains 14 residues. The V gene end was trimmed by 2 bases and the J gene end by 7 bases; junction bases not matched to a gene: 5. The CDR3 spells CASSIRQGGNEQFF. DNA of the CDR3: TGTGCCAGTAGTATAAGACAGGGCGGGAATGAGCAGTTCTTC.

J is TRBJ2-1 and V is TRBV19, with D possibly TRBD1 on 6 matching bases. The CDR3 sequence is 13 residues long. Trimming removed 8 bases at V and 6 bases at J, with 14 bases between. Germline CDR1 LNHDA, CDR2 SQIVND (reference sequence). The CDR3 protein is CASLLRDTNEQFF. The CDR3 DNA sequence: TGTGCCAGTCTTCTCCGGGACACCAATGAGCAGTTCTTC.

In its sample, this clone was seen once. The chain is built from TRBV7-3 and TRBJ2-1, with 14 bases aligning to TRBD2. CDR1 SGHTA and CDR2 FQGTGA come from the germline V gene. This CDR3 contains 15 residues. V was clipped by 4 bases and J by 10 bases; unmatched bases: 6. Here the CDR3 reads CASSSGLAGVGEQFF. The CDR3 coding sequence is TGTGCCAGCAGCTCGGGACTAGCGGGGGTTGGGGAGCAGTTCTTC.

The rearrangement links TRBV10-2 to TRBJ2-5, with 11 bases identical to TRBD1. This CDR3 is built from 13 residues. Losses at the gene ends were 8 bases for V and 7 bases for J; bases not matched to a gene: 6. Germline V gene data show CDR1 as WSHSY and CDR2 as SAAADI. The CDR3 DNA sequence: TGCGCCAGCTCCATGGGACAGGGGGTGACCCAGTACTTC. This codes for CASSMGQGVTQYF.

Only one count was recorded for this clone. The gene calls are TRBV4-1 and TRBJ1-1; 11 bases are a match to TRBD1. The CDR3 is 14 residues long. The germline V gene has CDR1 MGHRA and CDR2 YSYEKL. V gave up 3 bases and J gave up 3 bases; unmatched junction bases: 0. The chain's CDR3 is CASSQGQGDTEAFF. CDR3 in DNA: TGCGCCAGCAGCCAGGGACAGGGGGACACTGAAGCTTTCTTT.

This chain uses TRBV9 with TRBJ1-3, with a weak D call TRBD1 (6 bases). The CDR3 has 15 amino acids. V was pared by 3 bases and J by 2 bases, with 12 bases between. The V gene's germline CDR1 is SGDLS and CDR2 YYNGEE. The CDR3 sequence is CASSGNRETGNTIYF. Here the CDR3 DNA reads TGTGCCAGCAGCGGTAACAGGGAAACTGGAAACACCATATATTTT.

V gene TRBV18 combines with J gene TRBJ2-1, with a tentative D call TRBD2 (5 bases). V lost 3 bases to trimming and J lost 8 bases, with 8 bases between them. This CDR3 has 12 amino acids. Germline lookup yields CDR1 KGHSH and CDR2 LQKENI. The CDR3 region is CASSPSGYEQFF. CDR3 sequence (DNA): TGTGCCAGCTCACCCAGCGGTTATGAGCAGTTCTTC.

The chain's CDR3 is CASSYSTGSGETQYF. CDR3 DNA: TGTGCCAGCAGTTACTCGACGGGAAGCGGAGAGACCCAGTACTTC. This chain connects TRBV6-5 to TRBJ2-5, with a tentative D call TRBD2 (5 bases). This CDR3 spans 15 amino acids. CDR1 and CDR2 (germline): MNHEY, SVGAGI. V was pared by 0 bases and J by 4 bases, with 12 bases between.

The J gene is TRBJ2-3, the V gene TRBV6-9; TRBD1 matches at 10 bases. CDR3 length: 20 amino acids. Germline V CDR1 and CDR2: MNHGY, SVAAGI. J lost 2 bases, V lost 0 bases, and 14 bases had no gene match. This CDR3 is CASSYSTGRVGQGPTDTQYF. The CDR3, as DNA: TGTGCCAGCAGTTATTCGACGGGTAGAGTGGGACAGGGGCCCACAGATACGCAGTATTTT.

The V and J genes are TRBV6-6 and TRBJ2-6, with TRBD1 matching 8 bases. The germline V gene has CDR1 MNHNY and CDR2 SVGAGI (reference sequence). The junction had 0 bases not matched to a gene; V was cut back by 0 bases and J by 2 bases. This CDR3 is built from 16 residues. This CDR3 is CASSYSRGPGANVLTF. CDR3 in DNA: TGTGCCAGCAGTTACTCCAGGGGGCCTGGGGCCAACGTCCTGACTTTC.

The chain links TRBV18 to TRBJ2-1; TRBD1 aligns across 7 bases. Per the germline V gene, CDR1 is KGHSH and CDR2 is LQKENI. The V and J ends lost 6 bases and 2 bases, in that order; junction bases with no gene match: 7. The CDR3 sequence is 15 residues long. The CDR3 coding sequence is TGTGCCAGCTCTCATCCGGGACAGCCCTACAATGAGCAGTTCTTC. It encodes CASSHPGQPYNEQFF.